These T cell receptor beta chains were read from a single sample in a study of T cell changes during pregnancy in multiple sclerosis. Sequenced by immunoSEQ multiplex PCR; TCRdb stores in-frame clones only, minus some. The sample comprises about 40,000 clones, 85% to 95% of which are singletons, and roughly 1.2% rests with the top ten. Sample: peripheral blood, taken before pregnancy. The receptors derive from a female donor with multiple sclerosis, enrolled in a pregnancy study. Each CDR3 is given with its conserved first and last residue. A D gene is named only where the DNA matches it firmly. Expanded clones get a size class; other rows say once, few or many, or leave the size out.

TRBJ2-3,17,.,TRBV4-3,TRBD2,CASSQEKAGGPTDTQYF,TGCGCCAGCAGCCAAGAGAAGGCGGGAGGCCCCACAGATACGCAGTATTTT
TRBJ1-1,12,.,TRBV19,TRBD1,CAVRQGDTEAFF,TGTGCCGTGCGACAGGGAGACACTGAAGCTTTCTTT
TRBJ1-1,15,once,TRBV27,.,CASSLGAQADTEAFF,TGTGCCAGCAGTTTGGGGGCCCAAGCGGACACTGAAGCTTTCTTT
TRBJ2-5,14,.,TRBV5-5,.,CASSLEIRGETQYF,TGTGCCAGCAGCTTGGAAATCCGAGGGGAGACCCAGTACTTC
TRBJ2-5,17,.,TRBV27,TRBD2,CASSGWAAGGRVETQYF,TGTGCCAGCAGTGGATGGGCAGCGGGAGGCCGGGTAGAGACCCAGTACTTC
TRBJ1-2,11,few,TRBV6-1,.,CASRGGFGYTF,TGTGCCAGTCGGGGGGGGTTTGGCTACACCTTC
TRBJ2-7,11,.,TRBV28,.,CASTSYYEQYF,TGTGCCAGCACCTCTTACTACGAGCAGTACTTC
TRBJ1-5,18,.,TRBV4-1,.,CASSQDGAEARSNQPQHF,TGCGCCAGCAGCCAAGATGGGGCAGAGGCCCGTAGCAATCAGCCCCAGCATTTT
TRBJ2-4,15,.,TRBV7-3,.,CASSLPLGPKNIQYF,TGTGCCAGCAGCTTACCCCTGGGCCCCAAAAACATTCAGTACTTC
TRBJ2-5,13,once,TRBV5-1,.,CASSLNRGETQYF,TGCGCCAGCAGCTTAAATAGGGGAGAGACCCAGTACTTC
TRBJ1-2,15,.,TRBV4-1,.,CASSRPEQGTYGYTF,TGCGCCAGCAGCCGTCCGGAACAGGGCACATATGGCTACACCTTC
TRBJ1-2,15,once,TRBV9,TRBD1,CASAVASGQGGGYTF,TGTGCCAGCGCTGTTGCCTCGGGACAGGGGGGGGGCTACACCTTC
TRBJ1-4,15,.,TRBV4-3,TRBD1,CASSQGTGQNEKLFF,TGCGCCAGCAGCCAAGGGACAGGCCAGAATGAAAAACTGTTTTTT